Sequencing of this T cell receptor (beta chain) was carried out in a study of cytomegalovirus exposure and HLA in healthy donors. Primers included in the PCR were 60 Vbeta and 13 Jbeta primers. The protocol was immunoSEQ multiplex PCR, while the TCRdb copy is restricted to in-frame clones and leaves out a portion. This sample yields more than 140,000 clones, of which around 80% are seen a single time; around 3% belongs to the top ten. General observations from the study: The HLA-A and HLA-B alleles of most subjects were reportedly predicted accurately from TCR beta sequences. Presence/absence analyses took donor sequencing depth as roughly uniform.

This CDR3 contains 15 residues. From germline, CDR1 is SNHLY and CDR2 FYNNEI. Trimming cost V 1 base and J 4 bases, with 13 bases left between them. Comment on this clone: No antigen is known for it.

This TCR came from a man between 18 and 35 years old in good health and CMV-seropositive. The chain employs TRBV2 and TRBJ1-1; TRBD1 might be the D (5 bases). Sequenced: PBMCs. Written as DNA, the CDR3 is TGTGCCAGCAGTGAAGAAGCAGGGTGGAGCACTGAAGCTTTCTTT. Encoded protein: CASSEEAGWSTEAFF. Full variable domain (missing parts from reference TRBV2 and TRBJ1-1): EPEVTQTPSHQVTQMGQEVILRCVPISNHLYFYWYRQILGQKVEFLVSFYNNEISEKSEIFDDQFSVERPDGSNFTLKIRSTKLEDSAMYFCASSEEAGWSTEAFFGQGTRLTVV.